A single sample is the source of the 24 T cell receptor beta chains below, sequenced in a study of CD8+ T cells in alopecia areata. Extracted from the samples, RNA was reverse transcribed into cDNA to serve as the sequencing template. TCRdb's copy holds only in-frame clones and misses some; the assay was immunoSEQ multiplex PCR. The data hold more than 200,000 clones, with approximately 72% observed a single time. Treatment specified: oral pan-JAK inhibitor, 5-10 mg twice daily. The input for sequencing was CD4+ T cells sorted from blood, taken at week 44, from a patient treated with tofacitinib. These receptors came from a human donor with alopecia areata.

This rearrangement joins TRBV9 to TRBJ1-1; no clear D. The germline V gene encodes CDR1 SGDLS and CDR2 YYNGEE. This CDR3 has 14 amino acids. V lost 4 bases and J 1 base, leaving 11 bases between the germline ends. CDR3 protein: CASSPGPPNTEAFF. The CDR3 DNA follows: TGTGCCAGCAGCCCCGGGCCCCCGAACACTGAAGCTTTCTTT.

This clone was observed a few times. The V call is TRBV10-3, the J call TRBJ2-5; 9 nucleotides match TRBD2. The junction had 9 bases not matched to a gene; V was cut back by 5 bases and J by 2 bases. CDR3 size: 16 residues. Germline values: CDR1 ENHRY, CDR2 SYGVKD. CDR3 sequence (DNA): TGTGCCATCAGTCCGACTAGCGGAAGGGAACAAGAGACCCAGTACTTC. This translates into CAISPTSGREQETQYF.

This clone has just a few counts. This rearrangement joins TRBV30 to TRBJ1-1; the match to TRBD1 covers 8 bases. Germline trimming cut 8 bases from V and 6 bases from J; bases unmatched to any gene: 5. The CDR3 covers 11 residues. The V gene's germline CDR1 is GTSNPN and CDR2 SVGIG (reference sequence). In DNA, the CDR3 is TGTGCCACCAAGGACAGGGCTGAAGCTTTCTTT. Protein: CATKDRAEAFF.

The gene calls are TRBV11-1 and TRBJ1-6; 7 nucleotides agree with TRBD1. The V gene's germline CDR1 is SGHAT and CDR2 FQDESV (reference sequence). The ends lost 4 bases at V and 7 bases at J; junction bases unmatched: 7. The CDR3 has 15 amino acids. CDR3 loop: CASSSTRDSNSPLHF. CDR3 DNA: TGTGCCAGCAGCTCTACCCGGGACAGCAATTCACCCCTCCACTTT.

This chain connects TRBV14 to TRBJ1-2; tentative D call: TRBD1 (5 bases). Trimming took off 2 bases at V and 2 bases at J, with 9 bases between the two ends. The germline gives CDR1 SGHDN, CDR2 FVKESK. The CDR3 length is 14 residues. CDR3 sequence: CASSQRGSNYGYTF. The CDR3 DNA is TGTGCCAGCAGCCAAAGGGGCTCCAACTATGGCTACACCTTC. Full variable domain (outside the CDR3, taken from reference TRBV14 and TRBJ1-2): EAGVTQFPSHSVIEKGQTVTLRCDPISGHDNLYWYRRVMGKEIKFLLHFVKESKQDESGMPNNRFLAERTGGTYSTLKVQPAELEDSGVYFCASSQRGSNYGYTFGSGTRLTVV.

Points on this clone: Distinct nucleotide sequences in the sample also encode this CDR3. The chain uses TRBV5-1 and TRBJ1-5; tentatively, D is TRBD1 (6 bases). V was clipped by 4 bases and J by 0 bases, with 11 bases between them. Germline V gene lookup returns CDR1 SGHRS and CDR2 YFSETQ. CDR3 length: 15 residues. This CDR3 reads CASSPDSYSNQPQHF. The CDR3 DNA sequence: TGCGCCAGCAGCCCGGACAGCTATAGCAATCAGCCCCAGCATTTT.

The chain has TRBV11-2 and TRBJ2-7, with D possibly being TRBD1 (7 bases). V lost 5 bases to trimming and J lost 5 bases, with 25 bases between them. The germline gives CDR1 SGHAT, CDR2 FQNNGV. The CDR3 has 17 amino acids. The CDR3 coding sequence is TGTGCCAGCAGCCCCAGGGTAATGTCTCAGGGGGGAGACGAGCAGTACTTC. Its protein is CASSPRVMSQGGDEQYF.

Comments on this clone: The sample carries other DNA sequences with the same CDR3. CDR3 in amino acids: CSARGDTEAFF. The CDR3 coding sequence is TGCAGTGCTCGGGGGGACACTGAAGCTTTCTTT. This sequence joins TRBV20-1 and TRBJ1-1, with D possibly TRBD1 on 5 matching bases. V lost 5 bases and J lost 3, with 7 bases in between. The CDR3 spans 11 residues. The V gene's germline CDR1 is DFQATT and CDR2 SNEGSKA (reference sequence).

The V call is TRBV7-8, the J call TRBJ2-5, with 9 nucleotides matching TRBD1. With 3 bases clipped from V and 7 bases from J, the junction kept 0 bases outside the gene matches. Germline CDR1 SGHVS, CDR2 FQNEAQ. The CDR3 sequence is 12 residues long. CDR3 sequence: CASSLDRGTQYF. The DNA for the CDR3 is TGTGCCAGCAGCTTGGACAGGGGGACCCAGTACTTC.

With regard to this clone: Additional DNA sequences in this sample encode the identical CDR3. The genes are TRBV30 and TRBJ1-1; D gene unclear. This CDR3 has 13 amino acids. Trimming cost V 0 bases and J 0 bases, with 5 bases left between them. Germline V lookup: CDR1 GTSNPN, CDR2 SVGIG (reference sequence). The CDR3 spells CAWSVKVNTEAFF. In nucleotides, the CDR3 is TGTGCCTGGAGTGTAAAGGTGAACACTGAAGCTTTCTTT. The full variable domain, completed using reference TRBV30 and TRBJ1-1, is SQTIHQWPATLVQPVGSPLSLECTVEGTSNPNLYWYRQAAGRGLQLLFYSVGIGQISSEVPQNLSASRPQDRQFILSSKKLLLSDSGFYLCAWSVKVNTEAFFGQGTRLTVV.

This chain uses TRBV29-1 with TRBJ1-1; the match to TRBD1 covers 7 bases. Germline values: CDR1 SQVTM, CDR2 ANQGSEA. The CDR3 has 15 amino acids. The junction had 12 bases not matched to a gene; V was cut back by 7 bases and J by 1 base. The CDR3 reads CSGMVQGSTNTEAFF. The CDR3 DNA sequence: TGCAGCGGCATGGTACAGGGGTCTACGAACACTGAAGCTTTCTTT.

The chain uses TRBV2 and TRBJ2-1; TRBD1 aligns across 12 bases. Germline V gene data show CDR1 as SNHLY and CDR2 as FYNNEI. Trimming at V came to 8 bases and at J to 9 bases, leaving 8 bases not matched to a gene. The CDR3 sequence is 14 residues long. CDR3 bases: TGTGCCAGCGGCTTAGGGACAGGGGGCTCTGAGCAGTTCTTC. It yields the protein CASGLGTGGSEQFF.

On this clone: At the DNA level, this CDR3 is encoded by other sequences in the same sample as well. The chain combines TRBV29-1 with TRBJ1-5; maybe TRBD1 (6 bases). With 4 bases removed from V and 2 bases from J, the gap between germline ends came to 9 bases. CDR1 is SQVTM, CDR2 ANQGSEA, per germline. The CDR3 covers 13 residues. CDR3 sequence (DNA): TGCAGCGTTGGAGAGGGGGGCAATCAGCCCCAGCATTTT. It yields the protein CSVGEGGNQPQHF.

CDR3 in DNA: TGCGCCAGCTCGAAGAACAGTGTCCGTACGCATGAGCAGTTCTTC. This gives the protein CASSKNSVRTHEQFF. The chain employs TRBV5-1 and TRBJ2-1; no clear D. Germline CDR1 SGHRS, CDR2 YFSETQ. The length of the CDR3 is 15 residues. The ends were cut back, 7 bases at V and 8 bases at J, with 22 bases in the middle.

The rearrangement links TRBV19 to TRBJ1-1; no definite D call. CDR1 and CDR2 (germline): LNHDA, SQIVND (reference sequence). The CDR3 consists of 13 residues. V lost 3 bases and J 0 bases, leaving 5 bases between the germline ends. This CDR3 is CASSIVMNTEAFF. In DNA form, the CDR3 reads TGTGCCAGTAGTATCGTCATGAACACTGAAGCTTTCTTT.

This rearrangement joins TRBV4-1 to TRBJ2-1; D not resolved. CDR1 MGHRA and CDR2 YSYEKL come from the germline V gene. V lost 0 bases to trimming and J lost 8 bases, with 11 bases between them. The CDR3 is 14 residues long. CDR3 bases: TGCGCCAGCAGCCAAGATCTCCGTGCCGATGAGCAGTTCTTC. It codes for CASSQDLRADEQFF.

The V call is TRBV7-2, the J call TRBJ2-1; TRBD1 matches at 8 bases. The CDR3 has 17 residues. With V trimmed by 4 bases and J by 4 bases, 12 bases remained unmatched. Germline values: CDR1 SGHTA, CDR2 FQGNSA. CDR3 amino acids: CASSSRPPGQEYNEQFF. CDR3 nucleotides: TGTGCCAGCAGCTCCAGGCCCCCGGGACAGGAGTACAATGAGCAGTTCTTC. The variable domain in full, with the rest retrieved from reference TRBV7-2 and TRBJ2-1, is GAGVSQSPSNKVTEKGKDVELRCDPISGHTALYWYRQSLGQGLEFLIYFQGNSAPDKSGLPSDRFSAERTGGSVSTLTIQRTQQEDSAVYLCASSSRPPGQEYNEQFFGPGTRLTVL.

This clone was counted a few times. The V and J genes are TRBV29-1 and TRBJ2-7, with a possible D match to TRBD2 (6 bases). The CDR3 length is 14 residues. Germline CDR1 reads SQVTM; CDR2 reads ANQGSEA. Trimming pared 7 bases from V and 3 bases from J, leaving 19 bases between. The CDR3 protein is CSGVKGLSLYEQYF. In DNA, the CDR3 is TGCAGCGGTGTAAAGGGACTTTCCCTCTACGAGCAGTACTTC.

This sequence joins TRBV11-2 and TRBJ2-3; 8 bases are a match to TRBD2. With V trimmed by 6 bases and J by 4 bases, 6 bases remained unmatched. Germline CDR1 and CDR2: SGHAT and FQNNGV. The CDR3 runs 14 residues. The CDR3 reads CASRQVSGADTQYF. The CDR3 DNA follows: TGTGCCAGCAGGCAAGTTAGCGGGGCAGATACGCAGTATTTT.

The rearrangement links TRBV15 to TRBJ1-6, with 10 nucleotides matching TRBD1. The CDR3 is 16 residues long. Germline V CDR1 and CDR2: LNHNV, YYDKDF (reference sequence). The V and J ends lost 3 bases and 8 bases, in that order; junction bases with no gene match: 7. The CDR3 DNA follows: TGTGCCACCAGCAGGATGGGGACAGGGGATTATTCACCCCTCCACTTT. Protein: CATSRMGTGDYSPLHF.

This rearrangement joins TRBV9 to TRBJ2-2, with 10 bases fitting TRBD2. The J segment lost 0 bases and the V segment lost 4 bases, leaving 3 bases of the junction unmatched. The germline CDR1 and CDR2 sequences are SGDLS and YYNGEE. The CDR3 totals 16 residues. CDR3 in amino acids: CASSPSGGANTGELFF. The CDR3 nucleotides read TGTGCCAGCAGCCCCAGCGGGGGGGCGAACACCGGGGAGCTGTTTTTT.

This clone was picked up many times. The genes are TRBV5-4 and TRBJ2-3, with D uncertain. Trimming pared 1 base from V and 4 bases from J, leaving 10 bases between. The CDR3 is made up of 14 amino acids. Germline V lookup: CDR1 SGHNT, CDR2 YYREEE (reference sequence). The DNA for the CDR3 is TGTGCCAGCAGCTTGCCGAAGTTATCAGATACGCAGTATTTT. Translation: CASSLPKLSDTQYF.

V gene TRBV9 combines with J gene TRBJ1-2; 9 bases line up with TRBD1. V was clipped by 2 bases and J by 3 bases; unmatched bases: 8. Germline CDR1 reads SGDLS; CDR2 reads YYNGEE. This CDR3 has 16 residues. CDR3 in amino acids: CASSVSPGQGDYGYTF. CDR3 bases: TGTGCCAGCAGCGTGTCCCCGGGACAGGGAGACTATGGCTACACCTTC. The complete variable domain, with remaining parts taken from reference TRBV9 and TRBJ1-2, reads DSGVTQTPKHLITATGQRVTLRCSPRSGDLSVYWYQQSLDQGLQFLIQYYNGEERAKGNILERFSAQQFPDLHSELNLSSLELGDSALYFCASSVSPGQGDYGYTFGSGTRLTVV.

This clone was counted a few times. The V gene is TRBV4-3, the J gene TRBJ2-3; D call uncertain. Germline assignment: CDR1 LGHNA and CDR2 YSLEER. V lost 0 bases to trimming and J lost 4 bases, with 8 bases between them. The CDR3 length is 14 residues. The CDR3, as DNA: TGCGCCAGCAGCCAAGATCGGGTGGCAGATACGCAGTATTTT. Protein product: CASSQDRVADTQYF.